This TCR beta chain was found in a study of OX40 agonist ivuxolimab in advanced cancers. Overall study: With a range of about 20 to 79, age averaged about 58 years, and about 82% were male.

Study-level results: CD8+ T cells were the subset that, on average, had more expanded clones than CD4+. Relatively little clonal expansion, among the lowest observed, appeared in partial responders at 0.1-3.0 mg/kg.

About this clone: Its target is unknown.

Repertoires were generated with immunoSEQ multiplex PCR, while TCRdb's copy carries only in-frame clones and drops some. The table has approximately 92,000 clones, less than 95% seen once. The junction had 5 bases not matched to a gene; V was cut back by 4 bases and J by 0 bases. The CDR3 has 16 residues. Germline V gene data show CDR1 as SGHRS and CDR2 as YFSETQ. Sample: CD4+ or CD8+ T cells sorted from blood, taken in a trial of the OX40 agonist ivuxolimab. The source of this sequence is an adult with an advanced solid tumor such as melanoma, head and neck, liver or kidney cancer. The gene calls are TRBV5-1 and TRBJ2-2, with 8 bases that match TRBD1. The CDR3 DNA is TGCGCCAGCAGCAAGGGACAGGCGACGAACACCGGGGAGCTGTTTTTT. As protein: CASSKGQATNTGELFF.